The 30 T cell receptor beta chains presented below share a single source sample, sequenced in a study of cytomegalovirus exposure and HLA in healthy donors. 13 Jbeta primers and 60 Vbeta primers were used for the PCR. Only in-frame clones appear in the TCRdb table, and some are missing; sequencing was by immunoSEQ multiplex PCR. Here the sample spans some 190,000 clones, 80% being singletons. Sequencing was performed on PBMCs. The receptors were gathered from a young woman in good health and CMV-seronegative.

In nucleotides, the CDR3 is TGCGCCAGCAGCCTTCCCGGGGATGGCTACACCTTC. It specifies CASSLPGDGYTF. This rearrangement joins TRBV5-1 to TRBJ1-2; D unclear. The CDR3 length is 12 residues. CDR1 SGHRS and CDR2 YFSETQ come from the germline V gene. The V and J ends lost 4 bases and 6 bases respectively, with 10 bases between them.

The chain links TRBV7-2 to TRBJ2-7; D is perhaps TRBD2 (5 bases). Per the germline V gene, CDR1 is SGHTA and CDR2 is FQGNSA. The CDR3 covers 14 residues. The V end was cut by 5 bases, the J end by 0 bases, with 11 bases between. For the CDR3, the DNA is TGTGCCAGCAGCGCCCGAGAGGGCTCCTACGAGCAGTACTTC. This encodes CASSAREGSYEQYF.

This clone was seen a handful of times. V is TRBV29-1 and J is TRBJ2-3; 9 bases fit TRBD2. J was trimmed by 5 bases and V by 3 bases; bases with no gene match: 9. CDR1 SQVTM and CDR2 ANQGSEA come from the germline V gene. This CDR3 comprises 15 residues. The CDR3 here is CSVDRGGGALDTQYF. CDR3 nucleotide sequence: TGCAGCGTTGACCGGGGCGGGGGGGCCTTAGATACGCAGTATTTT.

The chain employs TRBV18 and TRBJ2-5, with 7 nucleotides matching TRBD2. Germline-derived CDR1 and CDR2 are KGHSH and LQKENI. The CDR3 is 14 residues long. V was clipped by 2 bases and J by 3 bases; unmatched bases: 3. CDR3 coding DNA: TGTGCCAGCTCACCAAAGAGCGGGGAAGAGACCCAGTACTTC. Translation: CASSPKSGEETQYF.

This chain joins TRBV29-1 and TRBJ1-6; D gene uncertain. CDR1 and CDR2 from the germline V gene are SQVTM and ANQGSEA. CDR3 size: 13 residues. Trimming left V 7 bases short and J 10 bases short, with 17 bases between. CDR3 nucleotide sequence: TGCAGCGGGCAGGCGGCCGCGGGATCACCCCTCCACTTT. Translation gives CSGQAAAGSPLHF.

This chain joins TRBV10-3 and TRBJ1-3; D is perhaps TRBD1 (6 bases). CDR3 length: 16 residues. V lost 3 bases, J lost 4 bases, and 16 bases lay in between. Germline loops: CDR1 ENHRY, CDR2 SYGVKD. For the CDR3, the DNA is TGTGCCATCAGTGACCCGACATTTGGGGGCGGAAACACCATATATTTT. It is translated as CAISDPTFGGGNTIYF.

The chain is built from TRBV5-1 and TRBJ2-1; 8 nucleotides align to TRBD2. CDR3 length: 15 residues. The germline CDR1 and CDR2 sequences are SGHRS and YFSETQ. V dropped 2 bases and J dropped 10; count of bases not matched to a gene: 11. CDR3 DNA: TGCGCCAGCAGCTTTGGGGCGGGGGGAATGAGGGAGCAGTTCTTC. Amino acids: CASSFGAGGMREQFF. The complete variable domain, with remaining parts taken from reference TRBV5-1 and TRBJ2-1, reads KAGVTQTPRYLIKTRGQQVTLSCSPISGHRSVSWYQQTPGQGLQFLFEYFSETQRNKGNFPGRFSGRQFSNSRSEMNVSTLELGDSALYLCASSFGAGGMREQFFGPGTRLTVL.

This chain joins TRBV30 and TRBJ2-7; D perhaps matches TRBD1 (6 bases). The germline V gene has CDR1 GTSNPN and CDR2 SVGIG (reference sequence). V was pared by 5 bases and J by 3 bases, with 11 bases between. The CDR3 spans 12 residues. The CDR3 DNA sequence: TGTGCCTGGGGGGGACAAGACTACGAGCAGTACTTC. Translation gives CAWGGQDYEQYF. Variable domain in full (rest from reference TRBV30 and TRBJ2-7): SQTIHQWPATLVQPVGSPLSLECTVEGTSNPNLYWYRQAAGRGLQLLFYSVGIGQISSEVPQNLSASRPQDRQFILSSKKLLLSDSGFYLCAWGGQDYEQYFGPGTRLTVT.

The chain couples TRBV6-5 to TRBJ1-4; D gene uncertain. The CDR3 totals 14 residues. Trimming removed 0 bases at V and 5 bases at J, with 7 bases between. Germline-derived CDR1 and CDR2 are MNHEY and SVGAGI. The CDR3 sequence: CASSYSGGNEKLFF. The DNA of the CDR3 is TGTGCCAGCAGTTACTCCGGCGGGAATGAAAAACTGTTTTTT.

The V call is TRBV6-1, the J call TRBJ1-5, with D perhaps TRBD1 (5 bases). CDR3 length equals 15 residues. The V and J ends lost 7 bases and 4 bases respectively, with 17 bases between them. Germline-derived CDR1 and CDR2 are MNHNS and SASEGT. The CDR3 nucleotides are TGTGCCAGCACTCCTTCGACGGGGGAAAATCAGCCCCAGCATTTT. Residues: CASTPSTGENQPQHF.

The chain uses TRBV2 and TRBJ1-6; tentative D call: TRBD1 (6 bases). Germline CDR1 SNHLY, CDR2 FYNNEI. Deletions cut 5 bases from V and 6 bases from J, with 14 bases between. This CDR3 is 15 amino acids long. As DNA, the CDR3 is TGTGCCAGCAGTTTTGGGGGGGGCATTAATTCACCCCTCCACTTT. Its translation: CASSFGGGINSPLHF.

The V and J genes are TRBV5-1 and TRBJ2-3; tentatively, D is TRBD2 (5 bases). Per the germline V gene, CDR1 is SGHRS and CDR2 is YFSETQ. The CDR3 consists of 15 residues. V was cut by 1 base and J by 4 bases, with 13 bases left in between. CDR3: CASSLSASFPDTQYF. The CDR3 DNA sequence: TGCGCCAGCAGCTTGTCGGCTAGCTTCCCAGATACGCAGTATTTT.

This chain joins TRBV30 and TRBJ2-1; D might be TRBD2 (5 bases). Trimming shortened V by 4 bases and J by 7 bases, and 5 bases separated the two germline ends. Germline lookup yields CDR1 GTSNPN and CDR2 SVGIG (reference sequence). This CDR3 has 10 residues. The CDR3 sequence: CAWTGNEQFF. CDR3 nucleotides: TGTGCCTGGACGGGAAATGAGCAGTTCTTC.

The rearrangement joins TRBV27 to TRBJ2-5, with 9 nucleotides matching TRBD2. Germline V lookup: CDR1 MNHEY, CDR2 SMNVEV (reference sequence). This CDR3 comprises 16 residues. After removal of 4 bases from V and 1 base from J, the junction contained 7 bases not matched to a gene. CDR3: CASSSERGAFQETQYF. As DNA, the CDR3 is TGTGCCAGCAGTTCCGAGCGGGGGGCTTTCCAAGAGACCCAGTACTTC.

The chain is built from TRBV4-2 and TRBJ1-5; D is unclear. Germline CDR1 LGHNA, CDR2 YNFKEQ. This CDR3 is 15 amino acids long. V was cut by 6 bases and J by 2 bases, with 14 bases left in between. The CDR3 here is CASSRDKAGNQPQHF. In nucleotides, the CDR3 is TGTGCCAGCAGTCGTGACAAAGCGGGCAATCAGCCCCAGCATTTT.

This rearrangement joins TRBV10-1 to TRBJ2-7, with no clear D. The V end lost 6 bases, the J end lost 2 bases, and 26 bases lay between the germline ends. This CDR3 comprises 18 residues. Germline-derived CDR1 and CDR2 are WNHNN and SYGVQD (reference sequence). The DNA for the CDR3 is TGCGCCAGCAGGATCATAAACCGACTCCAGCCCCATACCTACGAGCAGTACTTC. Amino acids: CASRIINRLQPHTYEQYF.

V usage is TRBV18 and J usage is TRBJ1-2; D gene ambiguous. The germline V gene has CDR1 KGHSH and CDR2 LQKENI. Trimming stripped 5 bases from V and 8 bases from J, with 18 bases between. This CDR3 has 14 amino acids. CDR3 sequence reads: CASSSDAGFGGYTF. In DNA, the CDR3 is TGTGCCAGCTCATCAGATGCGGGCTTTGGGGGCTACACCTTC.

This clone was seen more than once but under ten times. This sequence joins TRBV5-1 and TRBJ1-4; 11 nucleotides agree with TRBD1. Trimming at V came to 9 bases and at J to 3 bases, leaving 7 bases not matched to a gene. Germline loops: CDR1 SGHRS, CDR2 YFSETQ. The CDR3 runs 15 residues. For the CDR3, the DNA is TGCGCCACCCGGACAGGGGGCAGGGCTAATGAAAAACTGTTTTTT. As protein: CATRTGGRANEKLFF.

The chain carries TRBV9 and TRBJ2-4; weak D call: TRBD1 (5 bases). Germline-derived CDR1 and CDR2 are SGDLS and YYNGEE. The germline V and J ends were trimmed by 0 bases and 7 bases, with 14 bases remaining between them. The CDR3 loop spans 15 amino acids. CDR3 nucleotide sequence: TGTGCCAGCAGCGTAGAGGGGTCGGGCGGCAACATTCAGTACTTC. Residues: CASSVEGSGGNIQYF.

The chain couples TRBV5-1 to TRBJ2-1; 10 bases agree with TRBD2. CDR1 is SGHRS, CDR2 YFSETQ, per germline. J lost 6 bases, V lost 1 base, and 4 bases had no gene match. The CDR3 is made up of 15 amino acids. The chain's CDR3 is CASSLLTSGLNEQFF. The DNA for the CDR3 is TGCGCCAGCAGCTTGTTGACTAGCGGGCTCAATGAGCAGTTCTTC.

The rearrangement links TRBV4-2 to TRBJ1-2; TRBD1 matches 7 bases. This CDR3 region has 16 residues. V dropped 0 bases and J dropped 1; count of bases not matched to a gene: 5. Germline assignment: CDR1 LGHNA and CDR2 YNFKEQ. The CDR3 sequence is CASSQELRQGNYGYTF. CDR3 bases: TGTGCCAGCAGCCAAGAGTTAAGACAGGGTAACTATGGCTACACCTTC.

The chain has TRBV10-3 and TRBJ1-2, with TRBD1 matching 8 bases. V lost 1 base, J lost 6 bases, and 7 bases stayed unmatched. The V gene's germline CDR1 is ENHRY and CDR2 SYGVKD. This CDR3 region has 15 residues. CDR3 DNA sequence: TGTGCCATCAGTGAGTTCCTCGGACAGGGTAATGGCTACACCTTC. Amino acids: CAISEFLGQGNGYTF.

The chain couples TRBV19 to TRBJ1-5; D is unclear. V was cut by 3 bases and J by 4 bases, with 13 bases left in between. The germline CDR1 and CDR2 sequences are LNHDA and SQIVND (reference sequence). The CDR3 has 15 amino acids. CDR3 sequence (DNA): TGTGCCAGTAGTATGGTCCAGCAGAGGAATCAGCCCCAGCATTTT. Translation: CASSMVQQRNQPQHF.

V and J are TRBV5-1 and TRBJ1-4, with D perhaps TRBD1 (6 bases). Per the germline V gene, CDR1 is SGHRS and CDR2 is YFSETQ. This CDR3 spans 15 amino acids. V was shortened by 4 bases and J by 3 bases, with 13 bases between the two germline ends. In DNA form, the CDR3 reads TGCGCCAGCAGCGTGTCAGGGGCCCCTAATGAAAAACTGTTTTTT. This sequence encodes CASSVSGAPNEKLFF.

V gene TRBV9 combines with J gene TRBJ1-1; D not resolved. This CDR3 is 13 amino acids long. Germline V gene lookup returns CDR1 SGDLS and CDR2 YYNGEE. The germline V and J ends were trimmed by 1 base and 6 bases, with 10 bases remaining between them. The CDR3 reads CASSVLAEAEAFF. CDR3 in DNA: TGTGCCAGCAGCGTATTGGCCGAAGCTGAAGCTTTCTTT. The complete variable domain, with remaining parts taken from reference TRBV9 and TRBJ1-1, reads DSGVTQTPKHLITATGQRVTLRCSPRSGDLSVYWYQQSLDQGLQFLIQYYNGEERAKGNILERFSAQQFPDLHSELNLSSLELGDSALYFCASSVLAEAEAFFGQGTRLTVV.

The rearrangement joins TRBV30 to TRBJ1-4; the D is unclear. The germline gives CDR1 GTSNPN, CDR2 SVGIG (reference sequence). The V and J ends lost 0 bases and 8 bases respectively, with 10 bases between them. The CDR3 has 13 amino acids. In nucleotides, the CDR3 is TGTGCCTGGAGTGTACGAGGGAGGGAAAAACTGTTTTTT. Its protein is CAWSVRGREKLFF.

The table lists this clone with a few counts. CDR3 in amino acids: CASSSRQGASDEQFF. The CDR3 DNA sequence: TGTGCCAGCAGTTCACGACAGGGGGCTTCGGATGAGCAGTTCTTC. The chain uses TRBV9 and TRBJ2-1, with 10 positions matching TRBD1. J gave up 8 bases and V 5 bases, and 10 bases lay outside the gene matches. The CDR3 loop spans 15 amino acids. Germline V gives CDR1 SGDLS, CDR2 YYNGEE.

This clone was picked up one time. The chain links TRBV7-2 to TRBJ1-6; 7 positions match TRBD1. J lost 7 bases, V lost 5 bases, and 11 bases had no gene match. This CDR3 is built from 16 residues. The germline V gene has CDR1 SGHTA and CDR2 FQGNSA. CDR3 loop: CASSRAGTENNSPLHF. CDR3 sequence (DNA): TGTGCCAGCAGCAGAGCCGGGACAGAGAACAATTCACCCCTCCACTTT.

This chain connects TRBV29-1 to TRBJ2-2, with 9 bases lining up with TRBD1. Unmatched junction bases numbered 6, after V lost 6 bases and J lost 1 base. The CDR3 length is 15 residues. Germline-derived CDR1 and CDR2 are SQVTM and ANQGSEA. The CDR3 bases are TGCAGCGTCGCGGGACAGGGCCTGAACACCGGGGAGCTGTTTTTT. This codes for CSVAGQGLNTGELFF.

This chain connects TRBV7-9 to TRBJ1-3; D is possibly TRBD1 (5 bases). The CDR3 has 16 residues. Germline V gene data show CDR1 as SEHNR and CDR2 as FQNEAQ (reference sequence). V lost 5 bases and J lost 0, with 14 bases in between. CDR3 residues: CASSRGRGTSGNTIYF. The CDR3 DNA is TGTGCCAGCAGCCGCGGTCGGGGGACCTCTGGAAACACCATATATTTT.